These 2 T cell receptor beta chains came from one sample sequenced in a study of blood T cells in healthy people across ages. A J-beta primer mix and a sample-barcoded 5' primer were used in a second PCR of roughly 7 to 12 cycles. From the 5' RACE reads, TCRdb called clonotypes with MiXCR, one entry per CDR3 protein. This table holds about 970,000 distinct CDR3 sequences, just over 50% found once. Sequenced input: blood. These receptors were obtained from a woman in her fifties or sixties in good health.

The gene calls are TRBV28 and TRBJ2-4; TRBD1 agrees at 9 bases. The CDR3 has 15 residues. J gave up 13 bases and V 4 bases, and 14 bases lay outside the gene matches. Germline V CDR1 and CDR2: MDHEN, SYDVKM. CDR3 in amino acids: CASSSETGGEEAQYF. CDR3 DNA sequence: TGTGCCAGCAGTTCCGAAACAGGGGGCGAAGAGGCCCAGTACTTC.

The V gene is TRBV28, the J gene TRBJ2-3; D uncertain. This CDR3 comprises 14 residues. Trimming took off 3 bases at V and 3 bases at J, with 10 bases between the two ends. The germline CDR1 and CDR2 sequences are MDHEN and SYDVKM. CDR3 sequence: CASSFVGLTDTQYF. The CDR3 DNA follows: TGTGCCAGCAGTTTCGTTGGGTTGACAGATACGCAGTATTTT.